This T cell receptor (beta chain) comes out of a study of T cell responses to AZD1222 COVID-19 vaccine. Study findings and constraints: It was only after the peak T cell response that any repertoires were sampled. At baseline, just six or seven AZD1222 recipients tested seropositive. Spike-specific TCR repertoires showed rising breadth and depth after two AZD1222 doses.

The CDR3 totals 17 residues. V shed 3 bases, J shed 2 bases, and the junction held 8 bases outside the gene matches. Germline values: CDR1 SGDLS, CDR2 YYNGEE. Assay: immunoSEQ multiplex PCR; the TCRdb copy retains only in-frame clones and omits some. The sample consists of 100,000 to 150,000 clones, 75% to 95% of them appearing once. This clone appeared a single time. Its antigen is undetermined. The clonotype originates from an adult in good health. V usage is TRBV9 and J usage is TRBJ2-3; 11 nucleotides match TRBD2. The input for sequencing was peripheral blood, taken on day 0 of AZD1222 vaccination. In DNA, the CDR3 is TGTGCCAGCAGCGCTCTAGCTAGCGGGGGGAACACAGATACGCAGTATTTT. It specifies CASSALASGGNTDTQYF.